This is a list of T cell receptor beta chains from one sample in a study of cytomegalovirus exposure and HLA in healthy donors. Sequencing used immunoSEQ multiplex PCR; TCRdb keeps in-frame clones, though not all of them. This sample has 200,000 to 250,000 clones; over 75% occur once, and the top ten carry 1.5% to 2%. The specimen was PBMCs. These receptors were collected from a man younger than 30 in good health and CMV-seronegative. CDR3s include the opening cysteine and the closing phenylalanine or tryptophan. A D gene is named only where the DNA matches it firmly. Size tells how often a clone was seen (once, few, many) or the class of an expanded clone, and some rows leave it out.

TRBJ2-5 TRBV10-3 - TRBD1 15 CAISEAGTGEETQYF TGTGCCATCAGTGAGGCCGGGACAGGGGAAGAGACCCAGTACTTC
TRBJ1-5 TRBV12-1 - - 16 CASSFVRRGGNQPQHF TGTGCCAGCAGCTTTGTAAGGAGGGGAGGCAATCAGCCCCAGCATTTT
TRBJ1-1 TRBV12-5 - TRBD1 12 CASGWTGVEAFF TGTGCTAGTGGCTGGACAGGGGTTGAAGCTTTCTTT
TRBJ2-3 TRBV19 - TRBD2 17 CASSTRLAGGLSDTQYF TGTGCCAGTAGTACCCGTTTGGCGGGGGGGCTGTCAGATACGCAGTATTTT
TRBJ2-1 TRBV7-3 few TRBD2 15 CASSTSPGGYNEQFF TGTGCCAGCAGCACTTCCCCGGGAGGGTACAATGAGCAGTTCTTC
TRBJ2-7 TRBV19 - - 12 CSTGPGHYEQYF TGTTCCACAGGGCCCGGCCACTACGAGCAGTACTTC
TRBJ2-1 TRBV7-8 - - 14 CASSPLSTINEQFF TGTGCCAGCAGCCCCCTCTCGACTATCAATGAGCAGTTCTTC
TRBJ2-2 TRBV5-1 once TRBD2 16 CASRLFLAGVNGELFF TGCGCCAGCCGACTGTTCCTAGCGGGAGTAAACGGGGAGCTGTTTTTT
TRBJ2-3 TRBV7-6 - TRBD1 20 CASSPQGRGGDRGRTDTQYF TGTGCCAGCAGCCCCCAGGGACGAGGAGGGGACAGGGGGCGAACAGATACGCAGTATTTT
TRBJ1-5 TRBV5-6 - - 14 CASSRTESNQPQHF TGTGCCAGCAGCCGGACAGAGAGCAATCAGCCCCAGCATTTT
TRBJ2-7 TRBV7-2 - - 14 CASSPGLRTYEQYF TGTGCCAGCAGCCCGGGACTGAGGACCTACGAGCAGTACTTC
TRBJ2-7 TRBV19 - TRBD1 16 CASHRTGQGRTYEQYF TGTGCCAGTCATCGGACAGGGCAAGGTAGAACCTACGAGCAGTACTTC
TRBJ2-1 TRBV7-3 once TRBD1 13 CASSRGQNNEQFF TGTGCCAGCAGCCGGGGACAGAACAATGAGCAGTTCTTC
TRBJ1-5 TRBV7-9 - TRBD1 15 CASSPSDREDQPQHF TGTGCCAGCAGCCCTTCGGACAGGGAGGATCAGCCCCAGCATTTT
TRBJ1-3 TRBV28 few - 17 CASSSSLGSHSGNTIYF TGTGCCAGCAGTTCCTCTCTGGGCTCCCACTCTGGAAACACCATATATTTT
TRBJ1-5 TRBV28 - - 15 CASSFAQATNQPQHF TGTGCCAGCAGTTTTGCGCAGGCGACCAATCAGCCCCAGCATTTT
TRBJ2-7 TRBV11-3 - - 14 CASNFWGVSYEQYF TGTGCCAGCAACTTTTGGGGCGTTTCCTACGAGCAGTACTTC
TRBJ2-7 TRBV7-2 - - 13 CASSLNNRVEQYF TGTGCCAGCAGCTTAAATAACAGGGTCGAGCAGTACTTC
TRBJ1-1 TRBV19 few TRBD1 11 CASSGTGDAFF TGTGCCAGTAGTGGGACAGGGGACGCTTTCTTT
TRBJ2-5 TRBV9 - TRBD1 14 CASSGGDRAETQYF TGTGCCAGCAGCGGAGGAGACAGGGCAGAGACCCAGTACTTC
TRBJ2-1 TRBV11-3 - TRBD2 16 CASSLEVAGGYNEQFF TGTGCCAGCAGCTTAGAAGTAGCGGGGGGTTACAATGAGCAGTTCTTC
TRBJ1-2 TRBV11-2 - TRBD1 15 CASSPTLQGAYGYTF TGTGCCAGCAGCCCGACCCTACAGGGGGCCTATGGCTACACCTTC
TRBJ2-7 TRBV5-4 - TRBD1 14 CASSLGDRDYEQYF TGTGCCAGCAGCTTGGGGGACAGGGACTACGAGCAGTACTTC
TRBJ1-1 TRBV15 - - 14 CATSTGRGNTEAFF TGTGCCACCAGCACAGGCAGGGGCAACACTGAAGCTTTCTTT
TRBJ1-2 TRBV7-3 - - 15 CASSLNAAGMDGYTF TGTGCCAGCAGCTTAAACGCAGCAGGGATGGATGGCTACACCTTC
TRBJ2-7 TRBV7-2 - TRBD2 16 CASSSWAASGPYEQYF TGTGCCAGCAGCTCCTGGGCGGCTAGCGGTCCCTACGAGCAGTACTTC
TRBJ1-4 TRBV9 - TRBD1 17 CASSVETGGFKNEKLFF TGTGCCAGCAGCGTAGAGACAGGGGGCTTTAAGAATGAAAAACTGTTTTTT
TRBJ2-2 TRBV7-8 - TRBD2 16 CASSLVGGGPTGELFF TGTGCCAGCAGCTTAGTCGGGGGGGGGCCCACCGGGGAGCTGTTTTTT
TRBJ2-7 TRBV7-3 - - 13 CASSLPSQGEQYF TGTGCCAGCAGCCTACCCTCCCAGGGCGAGCAGTACTTC
TRBJ1-2 TRBV7-9 few - 14 CASSSTEGDYGYTF TGTGCCAGCAGCTCGACGGAGGGCGACTATGGCTACACCTTC
TRBJ1-3 TRBV7-9 few TRBD1 17 CASSFGTGGHSGNTIYF TGTGCCAGCAGCTTTGGGACAGGGGGTCACTCTGGAAACACCATATATTTT
TRBJ2-1 TRBV27 - - 13 CASSLPTGGEQFF TGTGCCAGCAGTTTACCCACCGGGGGTGAGCAGTTCTTC
TRBJ2-1 TRBV7-3 - TRBD2 15 CASSSPGLAGGEQFF TGTGCCAGCAGCTCTCCGGGACTAGCGGGCGGTGAGCAGTTCTTC
TRBJ1-2 TRBV6-5 - - 15 CASSYRGATNYGYTF TGTGCCAGCAGTTACCGCGGGGCGACTAACTATGGCTACACCTTC
TRBJ1-6 TRBV7-8 - - 15 CASSLARLENSPLHF TGTGCCAGCAGCTTAGCGAGGCTGGAAAATTCACCCCTCCACTTT
TRBJ2-1 TRBV5-6 - - 12 CAGSTAYNEQFF TGTGCCGGTAGTACTGCCTACAATGAGCAGTTCTTC